The sequence of this T cell receptor beta chain was determined in a study of cytomegalovirus exposure and HLA in healthy donors. Study-wide background: The same platform was used for the 90 to 150 validation repertoires and the roughly 700 first-cohort repertoires, a later analysis reported. Study-level points and caveats: Some TCR beta chains (roughly 160 of them) were listed as cytomegalovirus-associated. Subsequent analysis revealed that first-cohort TCR clusters tended to co-occur in the 120 or so validation repertoires.

This CDR3 is built from 15 residues. Germline V gives CDR1 MNHEY, CDR2 SVGAGI. After removal of 6 bases from V and 0 bases from J, the junction contained 6 bases not matched to a gene. A note on this clone: Antigen specificity is unknown.

Sequencing used immunoSEQ multiplex PCR; TCRdb keeps in-frame clones, though not all of them. Here the sample spans about 110,000 clones, 88% being singletons. The J gene is TRBJ1-1, the V gene TRBV6-5; 8 bases line up with TRBD1. Material: PBMCs. The sequence was collected from a woman aged 18-29 years in good health and CMV-seropositive. The CDR3: CASRLGTGMNTEAFF. The DNA of the CDR3 is TGTGCCAGCAGACTTGGGACAGGTATGAACACTGAAGCTTTCTTT.